This T cell receptor (beta chain) was recorded in a study of OX40 agonist ivuxolimab in advanced cancers. Study overall: As their treatment, patients were administered ivuxolimab, an agonistic anti-OX40 (CD134) antibody. Under the entry rules, prior anti-PD-1, anti-PD-L1 or anti-CTLA-4 therapy was allowed, and 40% had some. Study conclusions and caveats: Average numbers of expanded clones were greater in CD8+ T cells than in CD4+. Among the lowest levels of clonal expansion were found in partial responders at 0.1-3.0 mg/kg.

The ends were cut back, 2 bases at V and 2 bases at J, with 11 bases in the middle. Germline lookup yields CDR1 LNHDA and CDR2 SQIVND (reference sequence). The CDR3 spans 15 residues. This clone was recorded once. Its target is not known. The protocol was immunoSEQ multiplex PCR, while the TCRdb copy is restricted to in-frame clones and leaves out a portion. Seen here are tens of thousands of clones, roughly 90% observed once, and the top ten hold roughly 10%. The rearrangement joins TRBV19 to TRBJ2-3, with D perhaps given as TRBD1 or TRBD2 (6 bases each). Sequenced material: CD4+ or CD8+ T cells sorted from blood, taken in a trial of the OX40 agonist ivuxolimab. The source is an adult with an advanced solid tumor such as melanoma, head and neck, liver or kidney cancer. CDR3: CASSIKGGNTDTQYF. CDR3 nucleotides: TGTGCCAGTAGTATAAAGGGGGGTAACACAGATACGCAGTATTTT.